This T cell receptor (beta chain) originates from a study of T cells in Graves' hyperthyroidism and ophthalmopathy. V lost 3 bases, J lost 1 base, and 9 bases stayed unmatched. CDR1 DFQATT and CDR2 SNEGSKA come from the germline V gene (reference sequence). This CDR3 has 15 amino acids. From RNA transcripts, TCR beta CDR3 regions were amplified. TCR CDR3 underwent first-round RT-PCR with the HTBI primer set. MiXCR, applied by TCRdb to the multiplex PCR reads, yields one record per CDR3 protein. The sample carries roughly 240,000 distinct CDR3 sequences, less than 20% recorded once. Many counts were recorded for this clonotype. As yet, its antigen is unknown. Study conclusions and caveats: Model output signaled ophthalmopathy a median 6.5 months ahead of onset.

The sequencing sample was made of blood. V usage is TRBV20-1 and J usage is TRBJ2-7, with 7 nucleotides matching TRBD1. The receptor was isolated from a woman aged 18 to 35 with Graves' ophthalmopathy. The CDR3 DNA follows: TGCAGTGCTAGCCCCGCCAGGGGGATTTCCTACGAGCAGTACTTC. Its translation: CSASPARGISYEQYF.